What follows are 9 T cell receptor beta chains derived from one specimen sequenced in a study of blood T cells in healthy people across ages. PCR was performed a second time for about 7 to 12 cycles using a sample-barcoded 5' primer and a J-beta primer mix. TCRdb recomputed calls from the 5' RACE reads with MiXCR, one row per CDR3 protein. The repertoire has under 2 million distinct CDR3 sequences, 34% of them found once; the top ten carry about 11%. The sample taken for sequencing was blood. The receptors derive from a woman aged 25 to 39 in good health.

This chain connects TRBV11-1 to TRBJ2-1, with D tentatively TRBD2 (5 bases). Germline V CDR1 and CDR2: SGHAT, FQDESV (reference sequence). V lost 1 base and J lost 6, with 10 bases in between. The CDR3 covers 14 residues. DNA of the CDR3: TGTGCCAGCAGCTTAGGAGGGTTCGGCAATGAGCAGTTCTTC. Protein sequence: CASSLGGFGNEQFF.

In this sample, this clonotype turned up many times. The CDR3 DNA reads TGCGCCAGCAGCCCCTGGGACAGGAACTACGAGCAGTACTTC. This codes for CASSPWDRNYEQYF. This chain links TRBV5-1 with TRBJ2-7, with TRBD1 matching over 8 bases. The V gene end was trimmed by 4 bases and the J gene end by 3 bases; junction bases not matched to a gene: 6. The germline CDR1 and CDR2 sequences are SGHRS and YFSETQ. This CDR3 contains 14 residues.

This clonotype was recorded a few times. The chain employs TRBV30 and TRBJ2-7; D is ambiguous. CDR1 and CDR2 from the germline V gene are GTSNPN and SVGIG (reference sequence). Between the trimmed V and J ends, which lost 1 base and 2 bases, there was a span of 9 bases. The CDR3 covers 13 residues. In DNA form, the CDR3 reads TGTGCCTGGAGTGAACAGTTAACCTACGAGCAGTACTTC. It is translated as CAWSEQLTYEQYF.

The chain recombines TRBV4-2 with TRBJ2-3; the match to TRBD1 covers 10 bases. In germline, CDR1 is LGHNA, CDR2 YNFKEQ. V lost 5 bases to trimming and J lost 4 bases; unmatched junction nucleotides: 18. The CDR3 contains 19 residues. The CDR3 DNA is TGTGCCAGCAGCGCTTATGCGGGACAGGGGCCCCAACCTTCAGATACGCAGTATTTT. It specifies CASSAYAGQGPQPSDTQYF.

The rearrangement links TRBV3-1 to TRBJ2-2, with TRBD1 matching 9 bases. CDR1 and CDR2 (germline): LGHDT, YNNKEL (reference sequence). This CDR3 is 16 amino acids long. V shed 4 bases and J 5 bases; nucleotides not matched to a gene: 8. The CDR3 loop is CASSRPVGQGTGELFF. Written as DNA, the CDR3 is TGTGCCAGCAGCCGGCCTGTCGGACAGGGGACCGGGGAGCTGTTTTTT. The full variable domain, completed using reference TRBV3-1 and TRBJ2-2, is DTAVSQTPKYLVTQMGNDKSIKCEQNLGHDTMYWYKQDSKKFLKIMFSYNNKELIINETVPNRFSPKSPDKAHLNLHINSLELGDSAVYFCASSRPVGQGTGELFFGEGSRLTVL.

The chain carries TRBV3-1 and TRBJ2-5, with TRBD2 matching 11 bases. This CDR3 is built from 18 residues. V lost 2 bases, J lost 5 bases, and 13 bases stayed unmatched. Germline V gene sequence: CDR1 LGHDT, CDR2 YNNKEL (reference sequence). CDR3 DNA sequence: TGTGCCAGCAGCCAAACCGGGACTAGCGGCTCTGAGTGGGAGACCCAGTACTTC. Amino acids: CASSQTGTSGSEWETQYF.

Here the CDR3 reads CASRLGTSGAYEQYF. The DNA of the CDR3 is TGTGCCAGCAGGCTCGGGACTAGCGGTGCCTACGAGCAGTACTTC. The rearrangement links TRBV6-1 to TRBJ2-7; 11 bases line up with TRBD2. Losses at the gene ends were 6 bases for V and 2 bases for J; bases not matched to a gene: 6. There are 15 residues in the CDR3. CDR1 MNHNS and CDR2 SASEGT come from the germline V gene.

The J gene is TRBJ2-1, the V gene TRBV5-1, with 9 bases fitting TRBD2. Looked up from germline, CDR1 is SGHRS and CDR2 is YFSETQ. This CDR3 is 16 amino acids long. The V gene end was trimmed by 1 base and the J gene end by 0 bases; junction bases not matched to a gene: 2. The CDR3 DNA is TGCGCCAGCAGCTTGCTAGCGGGAAACTCCTACAATGAGCAGTTCTTC. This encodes CASSLLAGNSYNEQFF.

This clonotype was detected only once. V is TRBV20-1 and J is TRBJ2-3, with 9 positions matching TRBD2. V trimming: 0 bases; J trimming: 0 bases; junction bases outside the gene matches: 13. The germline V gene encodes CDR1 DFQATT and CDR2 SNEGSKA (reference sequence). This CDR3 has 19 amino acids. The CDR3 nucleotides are TGCAGTGCTAGAGATTACGCGGCGGGGGGGCCAAGTAGCACAGATACGCAGTATTTT. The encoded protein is CSARDYAAGGPSSTDTQYF.